Shown below are 10 T cell receptor beta chains from a single sample sequenced in a study of T cell repertoires in cytomegalovirus infection. No cognate antigen is known for these TCRs. TCRdb ran MiXCR on the reads and lists one entry per CDR3 protein. The sample yields 230,000 or so distinct CDR3 sequences, about 38% seen once. The specimen comprised CD8+ T cells from cultured PBMCs, sampled from culture after CMV antigen stimulation. The receptors were sampled from a human donor in good health (CMV status not recorded). Some clones in this sample may be carry-over from other donors' samples.

CDR3 sequence: CASIGSDQPQHF. CDR3 DNA sequence: TGTGCCAGCATTGGCAGTGATCAGCCCCAGCATTTT. V is TRBV6-6 and J is TRBJ1-5; D ambiguous. Trimming took off 7 bases at V and 5 bases at J, with 9 bases between the two ends. The CDR3 is 12 amino acids. Germline CDR1 is MNHNY and CDR2 is SVGAGI (reference sequence).

This clonotype appeared a few times. CDR3 coding DNA: TGTGCCAGCAGCTTAGTGGTCGCCGGGGAGCAGTTCTTC. It codes for CASSLVVAGEQFF. This chain joins TRBV7-9 and TRBJ2-1; D is uncertain. The CDR3 has 13 residues. Germline assignment: CDR1 SEHNR and CDR2 FQNEAQ (reference sequence). The ends were cut back, 1 base at V and 10 bases at J, with 11 bases in the middle.

This clonotype was observed many times. The chain combines TRBV6-6 with TRBJ1-1; D unresolved. The germline V gene encodes CDR1 MNHNY and CDR2 SVGAGI (reference sequence). The CDR3 loop spans 14 amino acids. Trimming cost V 3 bases and J 4 bases, with 12 bases left between them. DNA for the CDR3: TGTGCCAGCAGTTATCTCCGATCGGCCACTGAAGCTTTCTTT. Its protein product is CASSYLRSATEAFF.

The chain links TRBV15 to TRBJ2-3, with 7 positions matching TRBD1. J gave up 1 base and V 4 bases, and 5 bases lay outside the gene matches. Germline V gene lookup returns CDR1 LNHNV and CDR2 YYDKDF (reference sequence). The CDR3 runs to 15 residues. The CDR3 protein is CATSNRDSGTDTQYF. The CDR3 region has the DNA TGTGCCACCAGCAACCGGGACAGTGGCACAGATACGCAGTATTTT.

The chain couples TRBV2 to TRBJ2-6, with D perhaps TRBD1 (5 bases). Germline V gene data show CDR1 as SNHLY and CDR2 as FYNNEI. Trimming took 3 bases from V and 0 from J, leaving 15 bases between them. The length of the CDR3 is 18 residues. CDR3 in amino acids: CASSDRTKGSSGANVLTF. The CDR3 nucleotides read TGTGCCAGCAGTGATAGGACGAAGGGGTCCTCTGGGGCCAACGTCCTGACTTTC.

This chain uses TRBV7-6 with TRBJ2-3; maybe TRBD2 (6 bases). CDR1 and CDR2 (germline): SGHVS, FNYEAQ. The CDR3 runs to 16 residues. With 9 bases removed from V and 4 bases from J, the gap between germline ends came to 23 bases. The CDR3 here is CASRQVLALPADTQYF. CDR3 in DNA: TGTGCCAGTCGGCAGGTTCTAGCGCTCCCAGCAGATACGCAGTATTTT.

This chain links TRBV4-1 with TRBJ2-1, with TRBD2 matching 8 bases. The CDR3 length is 17 residues. Germline V lookup: CDR1 MGHRA, CDR2 YSYEKL. The J segment lost 6 bases and the V segment lost 6 bases, leaving 16 bases of the junction unmatched. The CDR3 loop reads CASSKTGGRAPGNEQFF. The CDR3 DNA reads as TGCGCCAGCAGTAAGACGGGGGGGAGGGCCCCGGGCAATGAGCAGTTCTTC.

This clonotype was detected a few times. The chain employs TRBV11-2 and TRBJ1-1, with D possibly TRBD1 on 6 matching bases. In germline, CDR1 is SGHAT, CDR2 FQNNGV. V lost 1 base, J lost 5 bases, and 14 bases lay in between. The CDR3 is 15 residues long. The CDR3, as DNA: TGTGCCAGCAGCTTAGTAGCGGGGGGCCGGACTGAAGCTTTCTTT. Translation gives CASSLVAGGRTEAFF.

This clonotype was seen only a few times. V is TRBV6-1 and J is TRBJ1-2; 7 nucleotides agree with TRBD1. CDR1 and CDR2 (germline): MNHNS, SASEGT. The V segment lost 4 bases and the J segment 4 bases; nucleotides outside the gene matches: 0. This CDR3 region has 12 residues. CDR3 amino acids: CASSGTGYGYTF. The CDR3 nucleotides read TGTGCCAGCAGTGGGACAGGCTATGGCTACACCTTC.

The chain employs TRBV19 and TRBJ1-2; maybe TRBD1 (5 bases). With 6 bases removed from V and 4 bases from J, the gap between germline ends came to 12 bases. This CDR3 contains 13 residues. Germline V gene sequence: CDR1 LNHDA, CDR2 SQIVND (reference sequence). The CDR3 here is CASSPGHSYGYTF. As DNA, the CDR3 is TGTGCCAGTAGCCCTGGACACAGCTATGGCTACACCTTC. The variable domain in full, completed from reference TRBV19 and TRBJ1-2, reads DGGITQSPKYLFRKEGQNVTLSCEQNLNHDAMYWYRQDPGQGLRLIYYSQIVNDFQKGDIAEGYSVSREKKESFPLTVTSAQKNPTAFYLCASSPGHSYGYTFGSGTRLTVV.